The clone carrying this T cell receptor beta chain was seen at least ten times. In building TCR beta libraries, iRepertoire HTBI primers were used together with Arm-PCR of CDR3 regions. TCRdb re-called the multiplex PCR reads with MiXCR, one entry per CDR3 protein. The data show 450,000 to 600,000 distinct CDR3 sequences, around 15% seen once. The source of the sample is a study of regulatory T cells in long-lasting Graves disease. The CDR3 consists of 15 residues. Trimming took 6 bases from V and 9 from J; bases not matched to a gene: 14. Germline V gives CDR1 SGHAT, CDR2 FQNNGV. The time point denotes: newly diagnosed GD, antithyroid drugs for less than 3 months. The TCR library used RNA extracted from PBMCs. This sample also belongs to another study, concerning T cells in Graves' hyperthyroidism and ophthalmopathy. That study reports: It was considered stable Graves' hyperthyroidism when ophthalmopathy did not progress within 18 months.

Sequenced here: peripheral blood mononuclear cells (PBMCs), sampled at new diagnosis, from a patient treated with antithyroid drugs. This clonotype was obtained from a man aged 35-49 years with Graves disease. V and J are TRBV11-2 and TRBJ2-1, with TRBD1 identical over 7 bases. CDR3 sequence: CASSFSTGYKGEQFF. In DNA form, the CDR3 reads TGTGCCAGCAGTTTTTCGACAGGGTACAAGGGTGAGCAGTTCTTC.